This passage covers 15 T cell receptor beta chains from one sample sequenced in a study of OX40 agonist ivuxolimab in advanced cancers. Clones were read by immunoSEQ multiplex PCR, and TCRdb kept only the in-frame ones, dropping some. The top ten hold 0.85% to 1.1% of the sample, which has around 45,000 clones, 88% seen once. The source was CD4+ or CD8+ T cells sorted from blood, collected in a trial of the OX40 agonist ivuxolimab. Receptors were obtained from an adult with an advanced solid tumor such as melanoma, head and neck, liver or kidney cancer.

The genes are TRBV7-2 and TRBJ1-4; D unresolved. This CDR3 comprises 16 residues. Per the germline V gene, CDR1 is SGHTA and CDR2 is FQGNSA. With 1 base removed from V and 4 bases from J, the gap between germline ends came to 13 bases. The chain's CDR3 is CASSLGGAGGNEKLFF. DNA for the CDR3: TGTGCCAGCAGCTTAGGGGGTGCAGGCGGTAATGAAAAACTGTTTTTT.

In this sample, this clone turned up once. The chain links TRBV9 to TRBJ2-7, with 7 bases lining up with TRBD1. Germline values: CDR1 SGDLS, CDR2 YYNGEE. The CDR3 totals 15 residues. Trimming cost V 0 bases and J 7 bases; bases outside gene matches: 10. Here the CDR3 DNA reads TGTGCCAGCAGCGTAGTAGACAGGGAGCCGGGGGAGCAGTACTTC. This gives the protein CASSVVDREPGEQYF.

The count of this clone is one. The rearrangement links TRBV7-2 to TRBJ2-3; D is unresolved. V was pared by 4 bases and J by 6 bases, with 8 bases between. CDR1 is SGHTA and CDR2 is FQGNSA in the germline V gene. The CDR3 runs 12 residues. The CDR3 loop is CASSSWSDTQYF. In DNA form, the CDR3 reads TGTGCCAGCAGCTCCTGGAGCGATACGCAGTATTTT.

V is TRBV28 and J is TRBJ2-1; D possibly corresponds to TRBD1 (5 bases). The CDR3 totals 13 residues. Germline V gene data show CDR1 as MDHEN and CDR2 as SYDVKM. With 4 bases removed from V and 10 bases from J, the gap between germline ends came to 14 bases. The CDR3 nucleotides are TGTGCCAGCAGTTCCCCAGGGCTAAGGGAGCAGTTCTTC. This codes for CASSSPGLREQFF.

This chain uses TRBV4-2 with TRBJ1-3; D uncertain. The CDR3 spans 15 residues. Deletions cut 0 bases from V and 4 bases from J, with 10 bases between. The germline V gene has CDR1 LGHNA and CDR2 YNFKEQ. CDR3 sequence: CASSQEVTTGNTIYF. The CDR3 bases are TGTGCCAGCAGCCAAGAGGTAACAACCGGAAACACCATATATTTT.

The rearrangement links TRBV7-2 to TRBJ1-1; D not certain. V lost 3 bases, J lost 8 bases, and 13 bases lay in between. Germline V CDR1 and CDR2: SGHTA, FQGNSA. CDR3 length: 13 amino acids. The CDR3 spells CASSFHGQIEAFF. CDR3 nucleotide sequence: TGTGCCAGCAGCTTCCACGGGCAGATCGAAGCTTTCTTT. Filled out from reference TRBV7-2 and TRBJ1-1, the complete variable domain reads GAGVSQSPSNKVTEKGKDVELRCDPISGHTALYWYRQSLGQGLEFLIYFQGNSAPDKSGLPSDRFSAERTGGSVSTLTIQRTQQEDSAVYLCASSFHGQIEAFFGQGTRLTVV.

Written as DNA, the CDR3 is TGCAGCGTGGGGACAGGGCGGGGTCAGCCCCAGCATTTT. This sequence encodes CSVGTGRGQPQHF. V gene TRBV29-1 combines with J gene TRBJ1-5; 9 bases line up with TRBD1. Per the germline V gene, CDR1 is SQVTM and CDR2 is ANQGSEA. V lost 6 bases and J lost 6; bases outside the gene matches: 6. This CDR3 has 13 amino acids.

The chain is built from TRBV19 and TRBJ2-4; 10 positions agree with TRBD1. There are 18 residues in the CDR3. J lost 0 bases, V lost 5 bases, and 10 bases had no gene match. Germline V lookup: CDR1 LNHDA, CDR2 SQIVND (reference sequence). CDR3 residues: CASSFRDRGRLAKNIQYF. In DNA form, the CDR3 reads TGTGCCAGTAGTTTCCGGGACAGGGGTCGGCTAGCCAAAAACATTCAGTACTTC.

The J gene is TRBJ2-7, the V gene TRBV7-3; no firm D call. V lost 3 bases and J lost 0, with 0 bases in between. In germline, CDR1 is SGHTA, CDR2 FQGTGA. The CDR3 is 11 residues long. DNA of the CDR3: TGTGCCAGCAGCTTCTCCTACGAGCAGTACTTC. Its protein is CASSFSYEQYF.

The rearrangement uses TRBV7-9 and TRBJ2-1; tentative D call: TRBD2 (7 bases). Germline CDR1 reads SEHNR; CDR2 reads FQNEAQ (reference sequence). This CDR3 contains 13 residues. Trimming cost V 3 bases and J 8 bases, with 11 bases left between them. This CDR3 is CASSFTGGDEQFF. In DNA, the CDR3 is TGTGCCAGCAGCTTTACGGGGGGCGATGAGCAGTTCTTC. Combining the CDR3 with reference TRBV7-9 and TRBJ2-1 gives the whole variable domain DTGVSQNPRHKITKRGQNVTFRCDPISEHNRLYWYRQTLGQGPEFLTYFQNEAQLEKSRLLSDRFSAERPKGSFSTLEIQRTEQGDSAMYLCASSFTGGDEQFFGPGTRLTVL.

This clone was detected only a few times. The CDR3 coding sequence is TGTGCCAGCTCACCTCTTTGGTCTGGGGCCAACGTCCTGACTTTC. Translation: CASSPLWSGANVLTF. The chain is built from TRBV18 and TRBJ2-6; D gene ambiguous. V shed 3 bases and J shed 1 base, with 7 bases lying between them. Germline assignment: CDR1 KGHSH and CDR2 LQKENI. The CDR3 is 15 amino acids.

This clone was recorded a few times. The J gene is TRBJ2-7, the V gene TRBV7-9, with TRBD2 identical over 11 bases. The CDR3 covers 14 residues. Germline loops: CDR1 SEHNR, CDR2 FQNEAQ (reference sequence). V lost 3 bases and J lost 4; bases outside the gene matches: 2. This CDR3 is CASSFLAGGYEQYF. In nucleotides, the CDR3 is TGTGCCAGCAGCTTTCTAGCGGGAGGATACGAGCAGTACTTC.

The V call is TRBV11-1, the J call TRBJ2-1; the D gene is possibly TRBD1 (6 bases). Germline V CDR1 and CDR2: SGHAT, FQDESV (reference sequence). Trimming pared 4 bases from V and 4 bases from J, leaving 17 bases between. The CDR3 has 16 amino acids. The DNA of the CDR3 is TGTGCCAGCAGCTGGGCCAGGGGCGGAGCTTACAATGAGCAGTTCTTC. This codes for CASSWARGGAYNEQFF. The full variable domain, with the rest looked up from reference TRBV11-1 and TRBJ2-1, is EAEVAQSPRYKITEKSQAVAFWCDPISGHATLYWYRQILGQGPELLVQFQDESVVDDSQLPKDRFSAERLKGVDSTLKIQPAELGDSAMYLCASSWARGGAYNEQFFGPGTRLTVL.

This clone was detected a few times. The rearrangement links TRBV5-1 to TRBJ1-1; no clear D. The CDR3 extends over 16 amino acids. The germline gives CDR1 SGHRS, CDR2 YFSETQ. Trimming removed 4 bases at V and 2 bases at J, with 18 bases between. The CDR3 DNA reads TGCGCCAGCAGCCGCTTTGGTCAGTACAGAAACACTGAAGCTTTCTTT. This codes for CASSRFGQYRNTEAFF. Complete variable domain (other parts from reference TRBV5-1 and TRBJ1-1): KAGVTQTPRYLIKTRGQQVTLSCSPISGHRSVSWYQQTPGQGLQFLFEYFSETQRNKGNFPGRFSGRQFSNSRSEMNVSTLELGDSALYLCASSRFGQYRNTEAFFGQGTRLTVV.

This chain uses TRBV29-1 with TRBJ2-5, with D perhaps matching TRBD1 or TRBD2 (5 bases each). The CDR3 length is 13 residues. Germline values: CDR1 SQVTM, CDR2 ANQGSEA. Trimming cost V 0 bases and J 4 bases, with 9 bases left between them. The DNA of the CDR3 is TGCAGCGTTGAAGATGGGACGATAGAGACCCAGTACTTC. This encodes CSVEDGTIETQYF.